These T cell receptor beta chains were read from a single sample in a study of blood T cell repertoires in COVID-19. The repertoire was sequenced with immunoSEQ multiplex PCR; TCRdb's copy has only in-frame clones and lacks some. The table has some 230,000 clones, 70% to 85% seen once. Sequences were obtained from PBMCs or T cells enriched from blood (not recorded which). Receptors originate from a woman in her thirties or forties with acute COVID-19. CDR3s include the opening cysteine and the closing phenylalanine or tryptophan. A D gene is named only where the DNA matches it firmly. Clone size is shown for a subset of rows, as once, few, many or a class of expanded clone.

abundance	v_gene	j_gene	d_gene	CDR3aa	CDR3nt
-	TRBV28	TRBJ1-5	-	CASSTRPQHF	TGTGCCAGCAGTACAAGGCCCCAGCATTTT
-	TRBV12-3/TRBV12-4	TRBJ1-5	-	CASSLAQNQPQHF	TGTGCCAGCAGTTTAGCCCAAAATCAGCCCCAGCATTTT
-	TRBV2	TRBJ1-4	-	CASKSWGATNEKLFF	TGTGCCAGCAAGAGTTGGGGAGCAACTAATGAAAAACTGTTTTTT
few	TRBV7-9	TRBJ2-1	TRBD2	CASSLTWTSGSRDEQFF	TGTGCCAGCAGCTTAACCTGGACTAGCGGGAGCAGGGATGAGCAGTTCTTC
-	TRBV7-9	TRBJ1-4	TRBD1	CASSSTRTGTNEKLFF	TGTGCCAGCAGCTCGACTCGGACAGGGACTAATGAAAAACTGTTTTTT
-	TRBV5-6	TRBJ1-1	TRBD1	CASSLSGQGTEAFF	TGTGCCAGCAGCTTATCGGGACAGGGGACTGAAGCTTTCTTT
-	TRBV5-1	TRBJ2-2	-	CASSPPGVSTGELFF	TGCGCCAGCAGCCCGCCCGGGGTGAGCACCGGGGAGCTGTTTTTT
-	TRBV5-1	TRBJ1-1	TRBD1	CASSLVRGRANTEAFF	TGCGCCAGCAGCTTGGTGAGGGGGCGGGCGAACACTGAAGCTTTCTTT
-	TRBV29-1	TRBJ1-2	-	CSGKQGIGGYTF	TGCAGCGGGAAACAGGGTATCGGTGGCTACACCTTC
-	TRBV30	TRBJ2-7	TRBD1	CAWGRGQGSYEQYF	TGTGCCTGGGGCCGGGGACAGGGTTCCTACGAGCAGTACTTC
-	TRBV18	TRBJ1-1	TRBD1	CASSPRRTQGAGTEAFF	TGTGCCAGCTCACCACGTCGTACTCAGGGGGCTGGCACTGAAGCTTTCTTT
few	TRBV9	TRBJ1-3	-	CASSVEGLSGNTIYF	TGTGCCAGCAGCGTAGAGGGGCTCTCTGGAAACACCATATATTTT
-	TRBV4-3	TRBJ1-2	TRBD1	CASSQGHRGRDGYTF	TGCGCCAGCAGCCAAGGACACAGGGGTCGGGATGGCTACACCTTC